Here is one TCR beta chain with its context. What it binds is unknown. The entry originates in a study of shared clonotypes between healthy human individuals. About the research overall: Every donor yielded three CD4 naive, three CD4 memory, two CD8 naive and one CD8 memory plate.

Notes on the study in general: Against clonotypes common to all four donors, non-shared ones had lower generation probabilities.

Caucasian adults residing in Nashville, Tennessee made up all the donors. Original processing notes: ImmunoSEQ output held junction-only sequences without quality scores, so filtering differed. Data came from immunoSEQ multiplex PCR; TCRdb stores just in-frame clones and leaves some out. V, J and clone size reflect that table, while D and trimming were determined from the DNA. The table includes 1.6 million or so clones, 98% detected once. Source material: naive CD4+ T cells sorted from blood. Specified subset: CD45RA+ positively selected. The receptor comes from a man aged 25 to 40 in good health.

For the CDR3, the DNA is TGTGCCATCAGTGAGATCCGGGACAGCGAATCCTACGAGCAGTACTTC. Protein: CAISEIRDSESYEQYF. The V call is TRBV10-3, the J call TRBJ2-7, with 7 bases identical to TRBD1. The V and J ends lost 2 bases and 1 base, in that order; junction bases with no gene match: 8. This CDR3 is built from 16 residues. CDR1 is ENHRY, CDR2 SYGVKD, per germline.